A single sample gave rise to the 20 T cell receptor beta chains below, sequenced in a study of identical twins. A single record per CDR3 protein comes from TCRdb applying MiXCR to the 5' RACE reads. The top ten clones hold roughly 0.44% of a sample with about 490,000 distinct CDR3 sequences, roughly 15% of them seen once. These data also formed part of another study, on yellow fever vaccine responses in identical twins.

Sample: CD4+ T cells sorted from blood. Receptors were obtained from a woman aged 18-30 years in good health.

The rearrangement joins TRBV5-1 to TRBJ1-2, with D unresolved. Germline V CDR1 and CDR2: SGHRS, YFSETQ. The V end was cut by 0 bases, the J end by 7 bases, with 10 bases between. The CDR3 is 13 residues long. In nucleotides, the CDR3 is TGCGCCAGCAGCTTGGACGTCGGGTCTGGCTACACCTTC. Protein sequence: CASSLDVGSGYTF.

This clonotype was observed a handful of times. The CDR3 coding sequence is TGTGCCAGACTCCGTCCTACGGGTTTCATCGCACCTAGCTCCTACAATGAGCAGTTCTTC. This translates into CARLRPTGFIAPSSYNEQFF. The chain couples TRBV6-2 or TRBV6-3 to TRBJ2-1; D is undetermined. CDR3 length: 20 amino acids. Trimming took 9 bases from V and 0 from J, leaving 30 bases between them. Germline CDR1 and CDR2: MNHEY and SVGEGT.

The chain combines TRBV12-3 or TRBV12-4 with TRBJ1-6, with D possibly TRBD1 on 6 matching bases. The CDR3 is 14 residues long. V was trimmed by 5 bases and J by 10 bases, leaving 15 bases between them. The CDR3 is CASSPRGRTSPLHF. The CDR3 DNA reads as TGTGCCAGCAGTCCCCGGGGGCGGACATCACCCCTCCACTTT.

This clonotype occurred a few times. The V and J genes are TRBV10-3 and TRBJ2-2; TRBD1 matches at 7 bases. Per germline, CDR1 ENHRY and CDR2 SYGVKD. The CDR3 loop spans 15 amino acids. V shed 5 bases, J shed 7 bases, and the junction held 10 bases outside the gene matches. This CDR3 reads CAISRQGRYGGELFF. In nucleotides, the CDR3 is TGTGCCATCAGTAGACAGGGAAGATATGGCGGGGAGCTGTTTTTT.

This chain connects TRBV7-9 to TRBJ1-4, with D possibly TRBD1 on 5 matching bases. The CDR3 is 13 residues long. Per the germline V gene, CDR1 is SEHNR and CDR2 is FQNEAQ (reference sequence). V gave up 5 bases and J gave up 10 bases, with 14 bases separating them. CDR3 in DNA: TGTGCCAGCAGCCCGCGGGGGGGAGGAAAACTGTTTTTT. Its translation: CASSPRGGGKLFF. The variable domain in full, with the rest retrieved from reference TRBV7-9 and TRBJ1-4, is DTGVSQNPRHKITKRGQNVTFRCDPISEHNRLYWYRQTLGQGPEFLTYFQNEAQLEKSRLLSDRFSAERPKGSFSTLEIQRTEQGDSAMYLCASSPRGGGKLFFGSGTQLSVL.

This chain uses TRBV2 with TRBJ2-7; the D gene is possibly TRBD2 (6 bases). The ends were cut back, 4 bases at V and 6 bases at J, with 10 bases in the middle. The CDR3 totals 12 residues. Germline V lookup: CDR1 SNHLY, CDR2 FYNNEI. CDR3 residues: CASSGGVGEQYV. DNA for the CDR3: TGTGCCAGCAGTGGGGGGGTTGGCGAGCAGTACGTC.

The table lists this clonotype with a few counts. The chain uses TRBV7-2 and TRBJ2-1; 8 bases agree with TRBD2. CDR3 size: 15 residues. Germline CDR1 and CDR2: SGHTA and FQGNSA. Trimming removed 2 bases from V and 7 bases from J; junction bases left unmatched: 7. The CDR3 loop reads CASSLTVAGLNEQFF. CDR3 in DNA: TGTGCCAGCAGCTTAACGGTAGCGGGGCTTAATGAGCAGTTCTTC. The entire variable domain, with the rest obtained from reference TRBV7-2 and TRBJ2-1, is as follows: GAGVSQSPSNKVTEKGKDVELRCDPISGHTALYWYRQSLGQGLEFLIYFQGNSAPDKSGLPSDRFSAERTGGSVSTLTIQRTQQEDSAVYLCASSLTVAGLNEQFFGPGTRLTVL.

This rearrangement joins TRBV12-3 or TRBV12-4 to TRBJ1-1; perhaps TRBD1 as D (6 bases). V lost 6 bases to trimming and J lost 1 base, with 21 bases between them. CDR3 length: 17 amino acids. As DNA, the CDR3 is TGTGCCAGCAGCCTCCGCGGGGGCCCCGGGTCGAACACTGAAGCTTTCTTT. Protein sequence: CASSLRGGPGSNTEAFF.

This clonotype was seen at least ten times. The CDR3 DNA reads TGCGCCAGCAGCTTGAAGCCTAGCGGGGGGTCGAACACCGGGGAGCTGTTTTTT. Amino acid sequence: CASSLKPSGGSNTGELFF. The genes are TRBV5-1 and TRBJ2-2; 11 bases align to TRBD2. CDR3 length: 18 residues. V was pared by 1 base and J by 0 bases, with 5 bases of the junction left unmatched. Germline V gives CDR1 SGHRS, CDR2 YFSETQ.

The V and J genes are TRBV7-9 and TRBJ2-2; 9 nucleotides line up with TRBD2. CDR3 length equals 17 residues. J gave up 5 bases and V 4 bases, and 11 bases lay outside the gene matches. The germline V gene has CDR1 SEHNR and CDR2 FQNEAQ (reference sequence). CDR3 bases: TGTGCCAGCAGCTACAAAAGACTGGCGGGAGGGACCGGGGAGCTGTTTTTT. It encodes CASSYKRLAGGTGELFF.

The CDR3 DNA is TGCAGTGCTAGGGGTCCTAGCGGGAGGTCCTACAATGAGCAGTTCTTC. It encodes CSARGPSGRSYNEQFF. The chain uses TRBV20-1 and TRBJ2-1; 11 bases map to TRBD2. Germline values: CDR1 DFQATT, CDR2 SNEGSKA (reference sequence). V lost 3 bases to trimming and J lost 1 base; unmatched junction nucleotides: 5. This CDR3 has 16 amino acids.

The J gene is TRBJ2-1, the V gene TRBV20-1; TRBD2 aligns across 7 bases. Per the germline V gene, CDR1 is DFQATT and CDR2 is SNEGSKA (reference sequence). The CDR3 is made up of 14 amino acids. The trim removed 6 bases at V and 8 bases at J, leaving 13 bases unmatched. The CDR3 coding sequence is TGCAGTGCAGAGCGGGGAGTAATTGTCGATGAGCAGTTCTTC. This translates into CSAERGVIVDEQFF.

The chain is built from TRBV4-2 and TRBJ2-1; D possibly corresponds to TRBD2 (5 bases). The germline gives CDR1 LGHNA, CDR2 YNFKEQ. This CDR3 comprises 15 residues. Trimming removed 0 bases at V and 2 bases at J, with 8 bases between. The CDR3 reads CASSQESSAYNEQFF. CDR3 nucleotide sequence: TGTGCCAGCAGCCAAGAGAGTAGCGCCTACAATGAGCAGTTCTTC.

The chain links TRBV7-9 to TRBJ2-5, with unresolved D. V lost 3 bases and J lost 2, with 10 bases in between. From germline, CDR1 is SEHNR and CDR2 FQNEAQ (reference sequence). This CDR3 contains 14 residues. CDR3 amino acids: CASSFGVGQETQYF. As DNA, the CDR3 is TGTGCCAGCAGCTTCGGAGTTGGGCAAGAGACCCAGTACTTC.

This clonotype was seen only a few times. The genes are TRBV2 and TRBJ1-2; no clear D gene. This CDR3 has 15 amino acids. V was clipped by 7 bases and J by 6 bases, with 21 bases between them. CDR1 SNHLY and CDR2 FYNNEI come from the germline V gene. CDR3 in DNA: TGTGCCAGCATTCGGTCGGCCGGCACGCGCCATGGCTACACCTTC. Translated, it gives CASIRSAGTRHGYTF.

This chain connects TRBV6-6 to TRBJ2-5; 7 bases fit TRBD2. Germline V gene sequence: CDR1 MNHNY, CDR2 SVGAGI (reference sequence). Trimming took 6 bases from V and 5 from J; bases not matched to a gene: 3. This CDR3 is 12 amino acids long. CDR3 sequence: CASRREGETQYF. In DNA form, the CDR3 reads TGTGCCAGCAGGAGGGAGGGGGAGACCCAGTACTTC.

The chain links TRBV28 to TRBJ2-7; tentative D call: TRBD2 (6 bases). V lost 6 bases and J lost 3, with 18 bases in between. The CDR3 sequence is 15 residues long. Germline V gene sequence: CDR1 MDHEN, CDR2 SYDVKM. This CDR3 reads CASSSMSGGGYEQYF. CDR3 DNA sequence: TGTGCCAGCAGCTCGATGTCCGGGGGAGGCTACGAGCAGTACTTC.

The CDR3 bases are TGCGCCAGCAGCCAAGATTTACAGACTATCAACTATGGCTACACCTTC. This encodes CASSQDLQTINYGYTF. V usage is TRBV4-1 and J usage is TRBJ1-2; D gene ambiguous. This CDR3 has 16 residues. V was shortened by 0 bases and J by 2 bases, with 13 bases between the two germline ends. Germline values: CDR1 MGHRA, CDR2 YSYEKL.

This clonotype has at least ten counts. J is TRBJ2-2 and V is TRBV12-3 or TRBV12-4; D not certain. The V end was cut by 3 bases, the J end by 1 base, with 15 bases between. The CDR3 is made up of 17 amino acids. The CDR3 coding sequence is TGTGCCAGCAGTTTCCAACATTTGGGGAAGAACACCGGGGAGCTGTTTTTT. Amino acids: CASSFQHLGKNTGELFF.

The chain joins TRBV2 to TRBJ1-4; the D is unclear. This CDR3 contains 15 residues. Trimming cost V 6 bases and J 7 bases, with 18 bases left between them. Germline lookup yields CDR1 SNHLY and CDR2 FYNNEI. The CDR3 here is CASRAGGSGSEKLFF. The CDR3 DNA follows: TGTGCCAGCAGGGCAGGCGGTTCTGGCAGTGAAAAACTGTTTTTT.